These 10 T cell receptor beta chains were sequenced from one sample in a study of T cells after yellow fever vaccination (dated by TCRdb to between 2017 and 2020). Library preparation used 5' RACE. The sequencing machine was an Illumina HiSeq 2500. TCRdb trimmed the raw reads at Q25, called clones with MiXCR and kept productive beta chains. Rows with one shared CDR3 protein collapse into an entry with the most common genes and DNA. The sample includes about 160,000 distinct CDR3 sequences, with around 7% observed a single time. More than 2% of the sample comes from the top ten. Explained via the paper, the treatment or condition label denotes: live attenuated yellow fever vaccine strain. Here the sequenced sample was CD4+ T cells sorted from PBMCs, taken 5 days after the first yellow fever vaccination. Source of these receptors: a man between 18 and 29 years old who received the YFV17D yellow fever vaccine.

The chain recombines TRBV6-1 with TRBJ1-3, with a weak D call TRBD1 (5 bases). V dropped 1 base and J dropped 6 bases, with 13 bases sitting between them. Germline loops: CDR1 MNHNS, CDR2 SASEGT. This CDR3 has 15 amino acids. The CDR3 DNA reads TGTGCCAGCAGTGAAGAAAGGGGAGCGACAAACACCATATATTTT. It specifies CASSEERGATNTIYF.

On this clonotype itself: A much larger clone lies one base from this, so it may be a read error. Lacking the conserved final phenylalanine or tryptophan, this CDR3 likely reflects a read error. The chain is built from TRBV19 and TRBJ1-2; 7 bases are a match to TRBD1. Losses at the gene ends were 7 bases for V and 4 bases for J; bases not matched to a gene: 6. The CDR3 spans 13 residues. CDR1 and CDR2 (germline): LNHDA, SQIVND (reference sequence). The CDR3 bases are TGTGCCAGTAACAAACAGGGGAGCTATGGCTACACCTAC. Translating it yields CASNKQGSYGYTY.

This sequence joins TRBV4-3 and TRBJ1-2; D uncertain. Trimming took 0 bases from V and 7 from J, leaving 15 bases between them. In germline, CDR1 is LGHNA, CDR2 YSLEER. This CDR3 is 15 amino acids long. CDR3 amino acids: CASSQDLESLGGYTF. The CDR3 bases are TGCGCCAGCAGCCAAGATCTCGAGAGTCTGGGTGGCTACACCTTC.

There are many counts of this clonotype. The chain links TRBV12-3 or TRBV12-4 to TRBJ1-6; 7 nucleotides align to TRBD1. Germline trimming cut 3 bases from V and 9 bases from J; bases unmatched to any gene: 5. The CDR3 covers 14 residues. CDR3 bases: TGTGCCAGCAGTTTGAGGGGGCCCACTTCACCCCTCCACTTT. It encodes CASSLRGPTSPLHF.

The chain has TRBV9 and TRBJ2-5, with TRBD2 matching over 8 bases. The CDR3 length is 14 residues. V trimming: 3 bases; J trimming: 2 bases; junction bases outside the gene matches: 3. The germline gives CDR1 SGDLS, CDR2 YYNGEE. The CDR3, as DNA: TGTGCCAGCAGCGCCGGCGGGGGGCAAGAGACCCAGTACTTC. It yields the protein CASSAGGGQETQYF.

V gene TRBV7-2 combines with J gene TRBJ1-4; D gene ambiguous. Trimming cost V 3 bases and J 8 bases, with 7 bases left between them. From germline, CDR1 is SGHTA and CDR2 FQGNSA. The CDR3 consists of 12 residues. CDR3 bases: TGTGCCAGCAGCTTGGTGGGGGAAAAACTGTTTTTT. It codes for CASSLVGEKLFF.

This clonotype was seen ten or more times. The CDR3 spells CATARDRALNGYTF. The CDR3 bases are TGTGCCACAGCCCGGGACAGGGCTCTCAATGGCTACACCTTC. V and J are TRBV2 and TRBJ1-2; TRBD1 aligns across 9 bases. The CDR3 length is 14 residues. J gave up 6 bases and V 10 bases, and 12 bases lay outside the gene matches. CDR1 is SNHLY and CDR2 is FYNNEI in the germline V gene.

This clonotype was observed at least ten times. This chain uses TRBV6-5 with TRBJ2-6; D gene uncertain. Germline CDR1 is MNHEY and CDR2 is SVGAGI. The CDR3 spans 15 residues. The ends were cut back, 6 bases at V and 0 bases at J, with 9 bases in the middle. The CDR3 here is CASSLIYSGANVLTF. As DNA, the CDR3 is TGTGCCAGCAGCTTAATATACTCTGGGGCCAACGTCCTGACTTTC.

In its sample, this clonotype was seen many times. The V and J genes are TRBV7-2 and TRBJ2-1; 12 positions agree with TRBD2. Germline CDR1 is SGHTA and CDR2 is FQGNSA. This CDR3 is 14 amino acids long. J was trimmed by 3 bases and V by 7 bases; bases with no gene match: 1. In nucleotides, the CDR3 is TGTGCCAGCAAACTAGCGGGGGGCTACAATGAGCAGTTCTTC. Translating gives CASKLAGGYNEQFF.

The chain carries TRBV12-3 or TRBV12-4 and TRBJ2-2, with 7 bases identical to TRBD1. CDR3 length: 17 residues. V lost 7 bases, J lost 6 bases, and 17 bases stayed unmatched. The DNA of the CDR3 is TGTGCCAGCACCCCCCGGGGAAAGGGGGCCTCTCCCGGGGAGCTGTTTTTT. Its translation is CASTPRGKGASPGELFF.